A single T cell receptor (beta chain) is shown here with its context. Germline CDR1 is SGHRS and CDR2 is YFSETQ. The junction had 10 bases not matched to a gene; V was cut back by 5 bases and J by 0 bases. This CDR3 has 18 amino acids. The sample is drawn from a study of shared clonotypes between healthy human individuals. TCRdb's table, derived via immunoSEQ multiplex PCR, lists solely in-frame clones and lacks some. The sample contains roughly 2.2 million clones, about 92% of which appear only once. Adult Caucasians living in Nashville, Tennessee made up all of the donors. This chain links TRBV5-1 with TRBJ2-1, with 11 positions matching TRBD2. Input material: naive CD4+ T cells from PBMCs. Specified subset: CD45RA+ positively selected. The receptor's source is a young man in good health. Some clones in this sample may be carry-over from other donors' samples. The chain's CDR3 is CASSTTTGLAGSYNEQFF. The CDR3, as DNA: TGCGCCAGCAGTACCACCACCGGACTAGCGGGCTCCTACAATGAGCAGTTCTTC.